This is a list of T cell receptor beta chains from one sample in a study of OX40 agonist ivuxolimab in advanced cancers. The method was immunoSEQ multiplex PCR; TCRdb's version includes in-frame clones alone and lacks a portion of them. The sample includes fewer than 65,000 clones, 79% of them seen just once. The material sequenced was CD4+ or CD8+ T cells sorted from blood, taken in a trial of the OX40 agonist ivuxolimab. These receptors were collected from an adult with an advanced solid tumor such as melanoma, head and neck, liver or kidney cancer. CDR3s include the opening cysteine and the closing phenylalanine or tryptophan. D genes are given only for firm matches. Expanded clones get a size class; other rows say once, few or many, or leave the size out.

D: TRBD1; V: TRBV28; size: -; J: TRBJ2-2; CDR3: CASSSSGGGTGELFF; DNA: TGTGCCAGCAGTTCCTCAGGGGGCGGGACCGGGGAGCTGTTTTTT
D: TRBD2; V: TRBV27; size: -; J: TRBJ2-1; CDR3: CASSLLSGRSGNEQFF; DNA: TGTGCCAGCAGTTTATTGAGCGGGAGGTCTGGCAATGAGCAGTTCTTC
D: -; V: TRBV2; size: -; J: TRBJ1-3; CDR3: CASSEQARNTIYF; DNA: TGTGCCAGCAGTGAACAAGCGCGAAACACCATATATTTT
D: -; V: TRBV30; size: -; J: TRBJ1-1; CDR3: CVLELNHGMNTEAFF; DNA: TGTGTCCTGGAGTTAAACCACGGAATGAACACTGAAGCTTTCTTT
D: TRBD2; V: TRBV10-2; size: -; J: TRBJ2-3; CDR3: CASSDRGPGLAGGARGTDTQYF; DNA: TGCGCCAGCAGTGATCGCGGCCCGGGACTAGCGGGGGGGGCCCGGGGCACAGATACGCAGTATTTT
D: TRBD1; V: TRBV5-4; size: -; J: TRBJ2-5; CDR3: CASSQGTAETQYF; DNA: TGTGCCAGCAGCCAAGGGACAGCAGAGACCCAGTACTTC
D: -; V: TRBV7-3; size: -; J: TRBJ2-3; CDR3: CASSLTSDTQYF; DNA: TGTGCCAGCAGCTTAACGTCCGATACGCAGTATTTT
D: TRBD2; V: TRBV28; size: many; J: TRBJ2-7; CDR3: CASSLWSLAGGPGEQYF; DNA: TGTGCCAGCAGTTTATGGAGTCTAGCGGGAGGGCCGGGGGAGCAGTACTTC
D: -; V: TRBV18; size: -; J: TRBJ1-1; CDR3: CASSLLKQGGGYTEAFF; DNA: TGTGCCAGCTCACTACTCAAACAGGGCGGGGGGTACACTGAAGCTTTCTTT
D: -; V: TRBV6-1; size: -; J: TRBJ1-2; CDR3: CASSETRAGNYGYTF; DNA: TGTGCCAGCAGTGAGACACGAGCAGGGAACTATGGCTACACCTTC
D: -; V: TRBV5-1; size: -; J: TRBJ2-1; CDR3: CASSLGSGSSEQFF; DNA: TGCGCCAGCAGCTTGGGAAGCGGGTCTAGTGAGCAGTTCTTC
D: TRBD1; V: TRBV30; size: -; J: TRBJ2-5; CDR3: CAWKRDSRQETQYF; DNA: TGTGCCTGGAAAAGGGACAGCAGACAAGAGACCCAGTACTTC
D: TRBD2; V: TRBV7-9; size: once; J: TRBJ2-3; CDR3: CASSWGEGQGTDTQYF; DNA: TGTGCCAGCAGCTGGGGGGAGGGGCAAGGCACAGATACGCAGTATTTT
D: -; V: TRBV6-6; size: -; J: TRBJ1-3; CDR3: CASTSPGGNTIYF; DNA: TGTGCCAGCACTTCCCCGGGAGGAAACACCATATATTTT
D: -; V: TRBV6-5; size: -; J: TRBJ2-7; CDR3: CASSYGRASSYEQYF; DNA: TGTGCCAGCAGTTACGGGCGAGCCAGCTCCTACGAGCAGTACTTC
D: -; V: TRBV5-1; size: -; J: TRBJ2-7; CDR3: CASSSSYRDPFYEQYF; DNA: TGCGCCAGCAGCTCGTCTTACAGGGATCCCTTCTACGAGCAGTACTTC
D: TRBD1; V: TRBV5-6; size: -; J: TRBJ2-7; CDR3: CASSLGDRGHEQYF; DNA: TGTGCCAGCAGCTTGGGGGACAGGGGGCACGAGCAGTACTTC
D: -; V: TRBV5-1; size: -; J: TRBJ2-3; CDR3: CASYLRQEATDTQYF; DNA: TGCGCCAGCTATCTGAGGCAGGAGGCCACAGATACGCAGTATTTT
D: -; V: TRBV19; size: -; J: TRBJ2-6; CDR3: CASSIHSSGANVLTF; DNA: TGTGCCAGTAGTATTCACAGCTCTGGGGCCAACGTCCTGACTTTC
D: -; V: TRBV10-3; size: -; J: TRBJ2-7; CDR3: CAISESRGDSYEQYF; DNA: TGTGCCATCAGTGAGTCCAGAGGGGACTCCTACGAGCAGTACTTC
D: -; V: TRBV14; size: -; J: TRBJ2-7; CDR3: CASSQYFYEQYF; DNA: TGTGCCAGCAGCCAATATTTCTACGAGCAGTACTTC
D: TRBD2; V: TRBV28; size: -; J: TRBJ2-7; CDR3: CASSFGASGPYEQYF; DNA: TGTGCCAGCAGTTTTGGGGCTAGCGGGCCCTACGAGCAGTACTTC
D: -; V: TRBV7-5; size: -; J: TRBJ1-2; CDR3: CVRRYTPGTGYLPLNGYTF; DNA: TGTGTCAGAAGGTATACTCCCGGGACAGGGTATCTCCCGCTGAATGGCTACACCTTC
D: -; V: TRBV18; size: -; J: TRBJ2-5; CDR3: CASSPPAHQETQYF; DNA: TGTGCCAGCTCACCACCCGCACACCAAGAGACCCAGTACTTC
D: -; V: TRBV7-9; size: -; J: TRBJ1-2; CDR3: CASSLDLMGLTSNYGYTF; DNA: TGTGCCAGCAGCTTAGACCTCATGGGGCTGACCTCAAACTATGGCTACACCTTC
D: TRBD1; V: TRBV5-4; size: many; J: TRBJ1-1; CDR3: CASSKLGQGTVSTEAFF; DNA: TGTGCCAGCAGCAAGTTGGGACAGGGAACCGTTAGCACTGAAGCTTTCTTT
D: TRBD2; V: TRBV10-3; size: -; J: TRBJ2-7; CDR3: CATSGGETSYEQYF; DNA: TGTGCCACCTCGGGGGGGGAGACCTCCTACGAGCAGTACTTC
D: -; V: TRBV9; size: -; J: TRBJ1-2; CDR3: CASSVADNYGYTF; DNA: TGTGCCAGCAGCGTAGCGGACAACTATGGCTACACCTTC
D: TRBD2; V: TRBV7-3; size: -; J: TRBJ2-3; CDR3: CASSSIAGGTDTQYF; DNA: TGTGCCAGCAGCTCCATAGCGGGGGGCACAGATACGCAGTATTTT
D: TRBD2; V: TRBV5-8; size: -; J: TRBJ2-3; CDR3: CASSLASSAGGRDTQYF; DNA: TGTGCCAGCAGCTTGGCCTCTTCGGCGGGGGGCCGAGATACGCAGTATTTT
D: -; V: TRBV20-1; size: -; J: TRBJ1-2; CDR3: CSADQNYGYTF; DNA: TGCAGTGCTGATCAAAACTATGGCTACACCTTC
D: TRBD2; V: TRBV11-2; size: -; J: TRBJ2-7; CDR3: CASSPTSGSIYEQYF; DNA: TGTGCCAGCAGCCCGACTAGCGGGAGCATATACGAGCAGTACTTC
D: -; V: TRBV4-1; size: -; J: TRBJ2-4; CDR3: CASSQEEGNGPQSIQYF; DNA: TGCGCCAGCAGCCAAGAAGAGGGGAATGGACCACAAAGCATTCAGTACTTC
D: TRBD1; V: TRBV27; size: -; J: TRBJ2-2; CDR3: CASRQGYTGELFF; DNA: TGTGCCTCCCGACAGGGGTACACCGGGGAGCTGTTTTTT
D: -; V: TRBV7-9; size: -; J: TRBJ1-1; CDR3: CASSLARTAPEAFF; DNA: TGTGCCAGCAGCTTAGCGAGGACGGCGCCTGAAGCTTTCTTT
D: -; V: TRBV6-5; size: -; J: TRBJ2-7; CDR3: CASGGGGAPHEQYF; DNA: TGTGCCAGCGGTGGAGGGGGTGCCCCTCACGAGCAGTACTTC
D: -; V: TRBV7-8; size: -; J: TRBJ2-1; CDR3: CASSLGQTSYNEQFF; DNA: TGTGCCAGCAGCTTAGGGCAGACGTCCTACAATGAGCAGTTCTTC
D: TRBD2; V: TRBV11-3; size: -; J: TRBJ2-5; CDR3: CASSSGLAGETETQYF; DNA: TGTGCCAGCAGCTCCGGACTAGCGGGAGAAACGGAGACCCAGTACTTC
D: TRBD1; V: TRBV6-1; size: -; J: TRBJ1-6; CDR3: CASLRGQGGSPLHF; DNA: TGTGCCAGCCTTAGGGGACAGGGGGGGTCACCCCTCCACTTT
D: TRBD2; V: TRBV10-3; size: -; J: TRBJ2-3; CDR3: CAISGLAGHTDTQYF; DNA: TGTGCCATCAGTGGACTAGCGGGCCACACAGATACGCAGTATTTT
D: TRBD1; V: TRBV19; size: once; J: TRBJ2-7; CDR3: CASRKGQGSAYEQYF; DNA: TGTGCCAGTAGGAAAGGACAGGGGTCGGCCTACGAGCAGTACTTC
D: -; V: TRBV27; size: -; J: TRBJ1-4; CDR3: CASSAGGAGKLFF; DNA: TGTGCCAGCAGTGCCGGGGGGGCTGGAAAACTGTTTTTT
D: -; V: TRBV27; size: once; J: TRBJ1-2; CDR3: CASSFGGAHIGYTF; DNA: TGTGCCAGCAGTTTTGGAGGGGCTCATATCGGCTACACCTTC
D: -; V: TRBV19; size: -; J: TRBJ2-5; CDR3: CASSMTIGGKTQYF; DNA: TGTGCCAGTAGTATGACGATCGGGGGAAAGACCCAGTACTTC
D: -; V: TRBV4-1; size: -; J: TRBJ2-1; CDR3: CASSQGPTNYNEQFF; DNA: TGCGCCAGCAGCCAAGGACCGACAAACTACAATGAGCAGTTCTTC
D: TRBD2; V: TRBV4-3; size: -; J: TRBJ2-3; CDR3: CASSQDLGLAGMTDTQYF; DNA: TGCGCCAGCAGCCAAGATCTCGGACTAGCGGGAATGACAGATACGCAGTATTTT
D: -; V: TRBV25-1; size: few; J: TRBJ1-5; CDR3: CASARGPNQPQHF; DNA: TGTGCCAGCGCCCGGGGACCTAATCAGCCCCAGCATTTT
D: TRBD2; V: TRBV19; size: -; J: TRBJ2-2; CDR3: CASSMGLAGVTGELFF; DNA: TGTGCCAGTAGTATGGGACTAGCGGGAGTCACCGGGGAGCTGTTTTTT
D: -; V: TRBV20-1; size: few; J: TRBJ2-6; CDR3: CSAPGANVLTF; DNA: TGCAGTGCCCCTGGGGCCAACGTCCTGACTTTC
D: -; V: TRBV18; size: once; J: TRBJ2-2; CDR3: CASSLTGELFF; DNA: TGTGCCAGCTCACTCACCGGGGAGCTGTTTTTT
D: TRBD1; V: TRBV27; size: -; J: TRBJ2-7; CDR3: CASSLRDRVYEQYF; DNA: TGTGCCAGCAGTCTCCGGGACAGGGTCTACGAGCAGTACTTC
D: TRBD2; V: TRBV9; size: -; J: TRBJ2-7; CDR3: CASSVELAREQYF; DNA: TGTGCCAGCAGCGTAGAACTAGCGCGCGAGCAGTACTTC
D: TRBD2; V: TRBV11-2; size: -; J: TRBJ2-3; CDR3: CASSTTSGTVYTQYF; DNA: TGTGCCAGCAGCACCACTAGCGGAACTGTGTATACGCAGTATTTT
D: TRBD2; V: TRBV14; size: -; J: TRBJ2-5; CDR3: CASRRLAGGETQYF; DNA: TGTGCCAGCCGCAGACTAGCGGGGGGGGAGACCCAGTACTTC